The source of this T cell receptor (beta chain) is a study of control samples from healthy donors and cancer patients. Sequenced by immunoSEQ multiplex PCR; TCRdb stores in-frame clones only, minus some. The table records 95,000 to 150,000 clones, around 87% of them present only once. The sequence was obtained from a man in his 60s in good health. Sequencing was performed on blood.

The DNA for the CDR3 is TGCGCCAGCAGCCCCACCGGCGGGGCCAACGTCCTGACTTTC. Protein product: CASSPTGGANVLTF. V and J are TRBV10-1 and TRBJ2-6; D is unresolved. CDR3 length: 14 residues. V lost 6 bases to trimming and J lost 4 bases, with 10 bases between them. The germline V gene encodes CDR1 WNHNN and CDR2 SYGVQD (reference sequence).